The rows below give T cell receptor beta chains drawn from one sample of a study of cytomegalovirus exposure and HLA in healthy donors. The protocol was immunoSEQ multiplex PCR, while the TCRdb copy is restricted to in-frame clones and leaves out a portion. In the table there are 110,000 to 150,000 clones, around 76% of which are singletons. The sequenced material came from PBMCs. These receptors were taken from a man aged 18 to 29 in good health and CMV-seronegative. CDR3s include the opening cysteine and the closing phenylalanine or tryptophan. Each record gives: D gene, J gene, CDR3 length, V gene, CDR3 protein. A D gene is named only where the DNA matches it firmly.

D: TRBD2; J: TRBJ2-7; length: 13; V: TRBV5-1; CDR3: CASSGTSGYEQYF
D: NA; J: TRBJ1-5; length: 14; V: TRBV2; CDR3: CASARLNSNQPQHF
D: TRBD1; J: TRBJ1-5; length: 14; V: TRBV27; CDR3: CASSLSRGNQPQHF
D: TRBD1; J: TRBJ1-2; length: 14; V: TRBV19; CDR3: CASRGTGINYGYTF
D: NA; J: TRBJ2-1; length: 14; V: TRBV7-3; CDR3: CASSFTGSRNEQFF
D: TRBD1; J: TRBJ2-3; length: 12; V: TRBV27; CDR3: CASRRRQGRLYF
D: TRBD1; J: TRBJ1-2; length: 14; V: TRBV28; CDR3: CAIFGQGRDDGYTF
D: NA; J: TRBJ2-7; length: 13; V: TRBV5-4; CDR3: CASSLYAANEQYF
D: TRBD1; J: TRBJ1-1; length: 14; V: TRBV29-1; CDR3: CSGSGGSTNTEAFF
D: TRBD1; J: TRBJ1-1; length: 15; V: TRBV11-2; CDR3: CASSSLGTGSTEAFF
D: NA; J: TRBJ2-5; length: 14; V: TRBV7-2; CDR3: CASSPPLSPTGQYF
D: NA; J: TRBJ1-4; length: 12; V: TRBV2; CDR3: CTSTGADEKLFF
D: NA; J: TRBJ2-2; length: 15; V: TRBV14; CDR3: CASSAGVTNTGELFF
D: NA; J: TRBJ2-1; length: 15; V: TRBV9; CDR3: CASSIVAGALNEQFF
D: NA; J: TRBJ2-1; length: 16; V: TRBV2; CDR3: CASNEEGVLSYNEQFF
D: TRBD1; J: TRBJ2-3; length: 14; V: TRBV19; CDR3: CASSGDRGTDTQYF
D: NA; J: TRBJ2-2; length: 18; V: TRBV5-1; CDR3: CASSLGGNRLANTGELFF
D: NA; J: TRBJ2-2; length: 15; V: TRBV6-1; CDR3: CASSILLANTGELFF
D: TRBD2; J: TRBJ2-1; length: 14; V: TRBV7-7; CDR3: CASSAGGGYNEQFF
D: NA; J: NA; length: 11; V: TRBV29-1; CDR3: CSVGTAYEQYF
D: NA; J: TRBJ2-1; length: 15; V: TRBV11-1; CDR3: CASSAGGDSYNEQFF
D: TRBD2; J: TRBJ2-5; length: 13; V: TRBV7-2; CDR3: CASSLTGGETQYF
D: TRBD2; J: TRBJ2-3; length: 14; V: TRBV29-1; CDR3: CSVGTSGVTDTQYF
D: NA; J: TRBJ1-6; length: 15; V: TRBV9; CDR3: CASSVGGREDSPLHF
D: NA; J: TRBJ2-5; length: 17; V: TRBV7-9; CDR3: CASSIQLGVANQETQYF
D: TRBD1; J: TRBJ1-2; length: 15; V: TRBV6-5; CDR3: CASRWQGATNYGYTF
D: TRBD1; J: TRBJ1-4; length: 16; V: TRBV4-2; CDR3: CASSPPGTAANEKLFF
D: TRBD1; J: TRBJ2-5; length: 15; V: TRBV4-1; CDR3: CASSRTQGAQETQYF
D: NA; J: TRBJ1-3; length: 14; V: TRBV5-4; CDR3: CASSFDISGNTIYF
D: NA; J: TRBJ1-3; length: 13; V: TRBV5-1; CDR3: CASSVQGGDTIYF
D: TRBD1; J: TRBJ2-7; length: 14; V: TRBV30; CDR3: CAWSEAGGSYEQYF
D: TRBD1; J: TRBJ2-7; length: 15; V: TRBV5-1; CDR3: CASSLSGTGKGEQYF